This TCR beta chain emerged from a study of T cell responses to AZD1222 COVID-19 vaccine. Produced via immunoSEQ multiplex PCR; TCRdb's table is partial and in-frame only. The data hold roughly 140,000 clones, with just under 95% observed a single time. Germline-derived CDR1 and CDR2 are ENHRY and SYGVKD. There are 13 residues in the CDR3. V was cut by 6 bases and J by 2 bases, with 10 bases left in between. Of note for this clone: What it recognizes is unknown.

Study-level findings and limits: Clonal diversity may have been underestimated, and the donors were mostly white British, with more females than males.

The sample in question was peripheral blood, obtained on day 0 of AZD1222 vaccination. The source is an adult in good health. The V gene is TRBV10-3, the J gene TRBJ1-1; TRBD1 is a possible D gene (5 bases). The DNA of the CDR3 is TGTGCCATCAGACTGGACATTAACACTGAAGCTTTCTTT. It codes for CAIRLDINTEAFF.